These 21 T cell receptor beta chains share one sample of origin, sequenced in a study of T cell responses to AZD1222 COVID-19 vaccine. Using immunoSEQ multiplex PCR, the repertoire was profiled, and TCRdb retains in-frame clones only, with some absent. The table lists 120,000 or so clones, approximately 83% of them singletons. The sample was peripheral blood, taken on day 0 of AZD1222 vaccination. Receptor source: an adult in good health.

Here the CDR3 DNA reads TGTGCCAGCGGCCGGGTAGGGTATGGCTACACCTTC. As protein: CASGRVGYGYTF. This rearrangement joins TRBV28 to TRBJ1-2; D unclear. Germline loops: CDR1 MDHEN, CDR2 SYDVKM. The CDR3 length is 12 residues. V lost 8 bases and J 5 bases, leaving 12 bases between the germline ends.

The chain combines TRBV20-1 with TRBJ1-1; no clear D. The germline V gene has CDR1 DFQATT and CDR2 SNEGSKA (reference sequence). The CDR3 runs 13 residues. Trimming cost V 3 bases and J 2 bases, with 10 bases left between them. The CDR3 nucleotides are TGCAGTGCTAGTTGGCTGACCAACACTGAAGCTTTCTTT. Translated, it gives CSASWLTNTEAFF.

The chain combines TRBV30 with TRBJ1-2; D is unresolved. Trimming stripped 3 bases from V and 8 bases from J, with 10 bases between. The CDR3 extends over 11 amino acids. Germline CDR1 and CDR2: GTSNPN and SVGIG (reference sequence). The CDR3 sequence: CAWREVRGYTF. CDR3 sequence (DNA): TGTGCCTGGAGAGAGGTTAGGGGCTACACCTTC.

This clone was detected once. This chain joins TRBV2 and TRBJ1-6, with D hard to call. Germline CDR1 and CDR2: SNHLY and FYNNEI. This CDR3 region has 14 residues. The germline V and J ends were trimmed by 2 bases and 4 bases, with 6 bases remaining between them. CDR3 region: CASSENQYNSPLHF. The CDR3 DNA reads TGTGCCAGCAGTGAAAATCAATATAATTCACCCCTCCACTTT. Full variable domain (outside the CDR3, taken from reference TRBV2 and TRBJ1-6): EPEVTQTPSHQVTQMGQEVILRCVPISNHLYFYWYRQILGQKVEFLVSFYNNEISEKSEIFDDQFSVERPDGSNFTLKIRSTKLEDSAMYFCASSENQYNSPLHFGNGTRLTVT.

The chain employs TRBV5-1 and TRBJ2-1; TRBD2 aligns across 8 bases. Germline trimming cut 7 bases from V and 0 bases from J; bases unmatched to any gene: 9. This CDR3 comprises 16 residues. Germline CDR1 is SGHRS and CDR2 is YFSETQ. DNA of the CDR3: TGCGCCAGCTTCGGGGGCGGGGGGCTCTCCTACAATGAGCAGTTCTTC. Translated, it gives CASFGGGGLSYNEQFF.

This chain joins TRBV5-1 and TRBJ2-7, with unresolved D. This CDR3 is built from 11 residues. Germline values: CDR1 SGHRS, CDR2 YFSETQ. Trimming took 5 bases from V and 4 from J, leaving 7 bases between them. CDR3 nucleotide sequence: TGCGCCAGCAGGTCGGAATACGAGCAGTACTTC. Encoded protein: CASRSEYEQYF.

The chain links TRBV7-2 to TRBJ2-3, with D possibly being TRBD1 (6 bases). Germline V gene sequence: CDR1 SGHTA, CDR2 FQGNSA. The CDR3 is 11 residues long. Trimming removed 5 bases from V and 6 bases from J, with 6 bases in between. CDR3 sequence: CASSQGDTQYF. CDR3 nucleotides: TGTGCCAGCAGCCAGGGGGATACGCAGTATTTT.

This clone appeared a few times. The chain is built from TRBV3-1 (or the pseudogene TRBV3-2) and TRBJ1-2; tentatively, D is TRBD1 (6 bases). The V and J ends lost 3 bases and 5 bases respectively, with 10 bases between them. The CDR3 has 13 residues. Per the germline V gene, CDR1 is LGHDT and CDR2 is YNNKEL (reference sequence). The CDR3 sequence: CASSHWDTYGYTF. The CDR3 bases are TGTGCCAGCAGCCACTGGGACACGTATGGCTACACCTTC.

V and J are TRBV6-1 and TRBJ1-5; D perhaps matches TRBD1 (5 bases). Germline CDR1 is MNHNS and CDR2 is SASEGT. The CDR3 is made up of 13 amino acids. V was cut by 6 bases and J by 4 bases, with 10 bases left in between. CDR3 sequence: CASRLDSNQPQHF. The DNA for the CDR3 is TGTGCCAGCAGACTAGACAGTAATCAGCCCCAGCATTTT.

V gene TRBV7-2 combines with J gene TRBJ1-2; tentatively, D is TRBD1 (6 bases). In germline, CDR1 is SGHTA, CDR2 FQGNSA. The length of the CDR3 is 14 residues. The germline V and J ends were trimmed by 5 bases and 4 bases, with 14 bases remaining between them. The CDR3 DNA is TGTGCCAGCAGCCCGCCTAGGACAGCCTATGGCTACACCTTC. Translating it yields CASSPPRTAYGYTF.

The chain employs TRBV6-2 or TRBV6-3 and TRBJ2-2; TRBD2 aligns across 7 bases. This CDR3 region has 15 residues. The germline CDR1 and CDR2 sequences are MNHEY and SVGEGT. The junction had 3 bases not matched to a gene; V was cut back by 2 bases and J by 3 bases. This chain's CDR3 is CASSYEGGDTGELFF. CDR3 nucleotides: TGTGCCAGCAGTTACGAGGGAGGGGACACCGGGGAGCTGTTTTTT.

V and J are TRBV7-9 and TRBJ1-2, with D perhaps matching TRBD1 (6 bases). This CDR3 comprises 15 residues. Germline-derived CDR1 and CDR2 are SEHNR and FQNEAQ (reference sequence). Trimming took off 1 base at V and 0 bases at J, with 9 bases between the two ends. CDR3 residues: CASSLGQAPNYGYTF. CDR3 nucleotides: TGTGCCAGCAGCTTAGGACAGGCCCCTAACTATGGCTACACCTTC.

The V call is TRBV7-8, the J call TRBJ2-7; D gene unclear. The CDR3 is made up of 14 amino acids. The germline V gene encodes CDR1 SGHVS and CDR2 FQNEAQ. Trimming pared 1 base from V and 1 base from J, leaving 8 bases between. The CDR3: CASSLEPVSYEQYF. The CDR3 DNA reads as TGTGCCAGCAGCTTAGAACCGGTTTCCTACGAGCAGTACTTC.

This clone was picked up one time. The chain joins TRBV19 to TRBJ1-1, with TRBD1 matching 8 bases. The CDR3 contains 14 residues. Germline trimming cut 7 bases from V and 5 bases from J; bases unmatched to any gene: 9. The V gene's germline CDR1 is LNHDA and CDR2 SQIVND (reference sequence). CDR3 nucleotides: TGTGCCAGTAAGGATGGACAGGGCCTGACTGAAGCTTTCTTT. Translated, it gives CASKDGQGLTEAFF.

The chain is built from TRBV24-1 and TRBJ1-4, with 8 positions matching TRBD1. Germline V gene sequence: CDR1 KGHDR, CDR2 SFDVKD. The CDR3 extends over 17 amino acids. V dropped 4 bases and J dropped 7; count of bases not matched to a gene: 13. The CDR3: CATSDIPGQAGSEKLFF. The DNA for the CDR3 is TGTGCCACCAGTGACATTCCGGGACAGGCGGGAAGTGAAAAACTGTTTTTT.

This chain links TRBV7-8 with TRBJ2-2, with 7 bases aligning to TRBD2. V lost 10 bases to trimming and J lost 4 bases; unmatched junction nucleotides: 12. CDR3 size: 15 residues. CDR1 SGHVS and CDR2 FQNEAQ come from the germline V gene. The CDR3 coding sequence is TGTGCCACCTATATCGTAGCGGGTAGCACCGGGGAGCTGTTTTTT. Translated: CATYIVAGSTGELFF.

The V gene is TRBV5-1, the J gene TRBJ2-4; tentatively, D is TRBD1 (6 bases). Per germline, CDR1 SGHRS and CDR2 YFSETQ. The CDR3 covers 15 residues. The V end lost 1 base, the J end lost 3 bases, and 11 bases lay between the germline ends. As DNA, the CDR3 is TGCGCCAGCAGCTTGACCGGACAGAGCAAAAACATTCAGTACTTC. It codes for CASSLTGQSKNIQYF.

The rearrangement uses TRBV10-3 and TRBJ2-2; 11 bases are a match to TRBD2. This CDR3 has 15 amino acids. The germline CDR1 and CDR2 sequences are ENHRY and SYGVKD. Germline trimming cut 5 bases from V and 6 bases from J; bases unmatched to any gene: 5. The CDR3 bases are TGTGCCATCAGTACACTAGCGGGAGACGCCGGGGAGCTGTTTTTT. This sequence encodes CAISTLAGDAGELFF.

V gene TRBV3-1 (or the pseudogene TRBV3-2) combines with J gene TRBJ2-7, with TRBD2 matching 11 bases. The germline gives CDR1 LGHDT, CDR2 YNNKEL (reference sequence). The CDR3 length is 14 residues. V lost 4 bases and J lost 6; bases outside the gene matches: 5. The CDR3 spells CASSRRTSGFEQYF. For the CDR3, the DNA is TGTGCCAGCAGCCGTAGGACTAGCGGGTTCGAGCAGTACTTC.

The CDR3 bases are TGTGCCAGCAGTTTCGGCCCGTGGAACACTGAAGCTTTCTTT. Residues: CASSFGPWNTEAFF. This chain links TRBV27 with TRBJ1-1; D gene ambiguous. CDR3 length: 14 amino acids. V was pared by 3 bases and J by 1 base, with 9 bases between. In germline, CDR1 is MNHEY, CDR2 SMNVEV (reference sequence).

This clone was seen a single time. This rearrangement joins TRBV7-2 to TRBJ1-1; D gene uncertain. The germline CDR1 and CDR2 sequences are SGHTA and FQGNSA. Trimming took 3 bases from V and 1 from J, leaving 6 bases between them. The CDR3 spans 13 residues. The CDR3, as DNA: TGTGCCAGCAGCTTCCAGACGAACACTGAAGCTTTCTTT. It translates to CASSFQTNTEAFF.